What follows is one TCR beta chain and its context. Each CDR3 protein gets one entry in TCRdb, which reprocessed the 5' RACE reads and gives no DNA. This sample's table has about 160,000 distinct CDR3 sequences. Germline-derived CDR1 and CDR2 are MDHEN and SYDVKM. The CDR3 extends over 12 amino acids. The sample originates from a study of monozygotic twins with inflammatory bowel disease. The chain carries TRBV28 and TRBJ2-7. The specimen was blood. The sequence was collected from a human donor with ulcerative colitis or Crohn's disease, or a healthy co-twin of an affected twin (not recorded which). CDR3 loop: CATKTFSYEQYF.